These T cell receptor beta chains were read from a single sample in a study of radiotherapy plus CTLA-4 blockade in lung cancer. Clones were sequenced by immunoSEQ multiplex PCR, and TCRdb holds only the in-frame ones, with some missing. Among more than 90,000 clones listed, around 90% were seen once. This specimen consisted of peripheral blood, obtained from a patient treated with radiotherapy plus ipilimumab. These receptor sequences come from a human donor with non-small cell lung cancer that progressed on radiotherapy plus ipilimumab. CDR3s include the opening cysteine and the closing phenylalanine or tryptophan. The D gene is left open where the match is weak. A clone size is listed for some rows: how often the clone was seen (once, few, many), or a class if it is expanded.

cdr3_aa: CASSRTGTSTGELFF; cdr3_nt: TGTGCCAGCAGCCGGACCGGGACTTCAACCGGGGAGCTGTTTTTT; d_call: NA; clone_size: NA; v_call: TRBV7-3; j_call: TRBJ2-2
cdr3_aa: CASSQGTSGPSTDTQYF; cdr3_nt: TGTGCTAGCAGCCAAGGGACTAGCGGGCCGAGCACAGATACGCAGTATTTT; d_call: TRBD2; clone_size: NA; v_call: TRBV7-7; j_call: TRBJ2-3
cdr3_aa: CASSPPRGETQYF; cdr3_nt: TGTGCCAGCAGCCCCCCCCGGGGAGAGACCCAGTACTTC; d_call: NA; clone_size: NA; v_call: TRBV9; j_call: TRBJ2-5
cdr3_aa: CASSLASNRGWNTEAFF; cdr3_nt: TGCGCCAGCAGCTTGGCTTCAAACAGGGGATGGAACACTGAAGCTTTCTTT; d_call: TRBD1; clone_size: NA; v_call: TRBV5-1; j_call: TRBJ1-1
cdr3_aa: CASVNGPGLALNTGELFF; cdr3_nt: TGTGCCAGCGTCAATGGGCCCGGACTAGCTTTGAACACCGGGGAGCTGTTTTTT; d_call: TRBD2; clone_size: NA; v_call: TRBV5-6; j_call: TRBJ2-2
cdr3_aa: CASSIGSSGANVLTF; cdr3_nt: TGTGCCAGTAGTATAGGTAGCTCTGGGGCCAACGTCCTGACTTTC; d_call: NA; clone_size: NA; v_call: TRBV19; j_call: TRBJ2-6
cdr3_aa: CASSEDRGYEQYF; cdr3_nt: TGTGCCAGCAGCGAGGACAGGGGGTACGAGCAGTACTTC; d_call: TRBD1; clone_size: few; v_call: TRBV11-1; j_call: TRBJ2-7
cdr3_aa: CASMAGVDTQYF; cdr3_nt: TGTGCCAGCATGGCAGGGGTAGATACGCAGTATTTT; d_call: NA; clone_size: NA; v_call: TRBV2; j_call: TRBJ2-3
cdr3_aa: CASSDLAGGPRELFF; cdr3_nt: TGTGCCAGCAGTGATCTAGCGGGAGGGCCCCGGGAGCTGTTTTTT; d_call: TRBD2; clone_size: NA; v_call: TRBV6-1; j_call: TRBJ2-2
cdr3_aa: CASSVGGLENYGYTF; cdr3_nt: TGTGCCAGCAGCGTAGGCGGGCTCGAAAACTATGGCTACACCTTC; d_call: NA; clone_size: NA; v_call: TRBV9; j_call: TRBJ1-2
cdr3_aa: CASGSGAGVDTQYF; cdr3_nt: TGTGCCAGCGGGTCTGGGGCGGGAGTAGATACGCAGTATTTT; d_call: TRBD2; clone_size: NA; v_call: TRBV11-2; j_call: TRBJ2-3
cdr3_aa: CASSGTSGRKNEQFF; cdr3_nt: TGTGCCAGCAGCGGGACTAGCGGGAGGAAAAATGAGCAGTTCTTC; d_call: TRBD2; clone_size: NA; v_call: TRBV7-8; j_call: TRBJ2-1
cdr3_aa: CASSRRPGQGFRGYTF; cdr3_nt: TGTGCCAGCAGCCGGAGACCGGGACAAGGTTTTCGGGGCTACACCTTC; d_call: NA; clone_size: NA; v_call: TRBV5-6; j_call: TRBJ1-2
cdr3_aa: CATSRDWVSNQPQHF; cdr3_nt: TGTGCCACCAGCAGAGATTGGGTTAGCAATCAGCCCCAGCATTTT; d_call: NA; clone_size: NA; v_call: TRBV15; j_call: TRBJ1-5
cdr3_aa: CASSLAFPDRGAFF; cdr3_nt: TGTGCCAGCAGCTTAGCTTTCCCGGACCGCGGAGCTTTCTTT; d_call: NA; clone_size: NA; v_call: TRBV7-2; j_call: TRBJ1-1
cdr3_aa: CASSLDNRVGEQYF; cdr3_nt: TGTGCCAGCAGCTTAGATAACAGGGTGGGCGAGCAGTACTTC; d_call: NA; clone_size: NA; v_call: TRBV11-2; j_call: TRBJ2-7
cdr3_aa: CAWRAGQETQYF; cdr3_nt: TGTGCCTGGCGGGCGGGGCAAGAGACCCAGTACTTC; d_call: NA; clone_size: NA; v_call: TRBV30; j_call: TRBJ2-5
cdr3_aa: CASSPAPYNEQFF; cdr3_nt: TGTGCCAGCAGCCCCGCCCCCTACAATGAGCAGTTCTTC; d_call: NA; clone_size: NA; v_call: TRBV11-3; j_call: TRBJ2-1
cdr3_aa: CASKRTVDTEAFF; cdr3_nt: TGCGCCAGCAAGCGGACCGTGGACACTGAAGCTTTCTTT; d_call: NA; clone_size: NA; v_call: TRBV5-1; j_call: TRBJ1-1
cdr3_aa: CAISESTGVDQPQHF; cdr3_nt: TGTGCCATCAGTGAGTCGACAGGGGTAGACCAGCCCCAGCATTTT; d_call: TRBD1; clone_size: few; v_call: TRBV10-3; j_call: TRBJ1-5
cdr3_aa: CASSVNRVGEAFF; cdr3_nt: TGTGCCAGCAGCGTAAACAGGGTTGGTGAAGCTTTCTTT; d_call: NA; clone_size: NA; v_call: TRBV9; j_call: TRBJ1-1
cdr3_aa: CASSMWGQGEGHGYTF; cdr3_nt: TGTGCCAGTAGTATGTGGGGACAGGGAGAGGGCCATGGCTACACCTTC; d_call: TRBD1; clone_size: NA; v_call: TRBV19; j_call: TRBJ1-2
cdr3_aa: CASSDSNNNQPQHF; cdr3_nt: TGTGCCAGCTCGGACAGTAATAACAATCAGCCCCAGCATTTT; d_call: NA; clone_size: once; v_call: TRBV18; j_call: TRBJ1-5
cdr3_aa: CASSPFTVAGANVLTF; cdr3_nt: TGTGCCAGCTCACCATTCACAGTAGCTGGGGCCAACGTCCTGACTTTC; d_call: NA; clone_size: NA; v_call: TRBV18; j_call: TRBJ2-6
cdr3_aa: CASRQAGVSYEQYF; cdr3_nt: TGTGCCAGCAGGCAAGCGGGCGTCTCCTACGAGCAGTACTTC; d_call: NA; clone_size: NA; v_call: TRBV6-5; j_call: TRBJ2-7
cdr3_aa: CASSPPSGAETQYF; cdr3_nt: TGTGCCAGCTCACCCCCTAGCGGCGCAGAGACCCAGTACTTC; d_call: TRBD2; clone_size: NA; v_call: TRBV18; j_call: TRBJ2-5
cdr3_aa: CASSLASGADTQYF; cdr3_nt: TGTGCCAGCAGCTTGGCTAGCGGGGCAGATACGCAGTATTTT; d_call: TRBD2; clone_size: NA; v_call: TRBV5-6; j_call: TRBJ2-3
cdr3_aa: CASSYSGGDPYEQYF; cdr3_nt: TGTGCCAGCAGTTACTCGGGGGGAGACCCCTACGAGCAGTACTTC; d_call: NA; clone_size: NA; v_call: TRBV6-5; j_call: TRBJ2-7
cdr3_aa: CASSQDWRQDGGYTF; cdr3_nt: TGCGCCAGCAGCCAAGATTGGAGACAGGACGGCGGCTACACCTTC; d_call: NA; clone_size: NA; v_call: TRBV4-1; j_call: TRBJ1-2
cdr3_aa: CASSLDSGGYSSTDTQYF; cdr3_nt: TGTGCCAGCAGCCTCGACTCAGGGGGCTACTCTAGCACAGATACGCAGTATTTT; d_call: TRBD1; clone_size: NA; v_call: TRBV9; j_call: TRBJ2-3
cdr3_aa: CASSGWEPGDEQYF; cdr3_nt: TGCGCCAGCAGCGGGTGGGAACCAGGCGACGAGCAGTACTTC; d_call: NA; clone_size: once; v_call: TRBV5-1; j_call: TRBJ2-7
cdr3_aa: CASSLGRLAGGPGELFF; cdr3_nt: TGCGCCAGCAGCTTGGGACGTTTGGCGGGGGGCCCCGGGGAGCTGTTTTTT; d_call: TRBD2; clone_size: NA; v_call: TRBV5-1; j_call: TRBJ2-2
cdr3_aa: CASSSRGGEQFF; cdr3_nt: TGTGCCAGCAGTTCCCGGGGCGGTGAGCAGTTCTTC; d_call: NA; clone_size: few; v_call: TRBV27; j_call: TRBJ2-1
cdr3_aa: CASSYLTGSYEQYF; cdr3_nt: TGTGCCAGCAGTTACCTTACGGGGAGCTACGAGCAGTACTTC; d_call: NA; clone_size: NA; v_call: TRBV6-6; j_call: TRBJ2-7